This section outlines one T cell receptor beta chain sequence together with its context. Its antigen is not identified. PCR employed 60 Vbeta and 13 Jbeta primers. Assay used: immunoSEQ multiplex PCR; TCRdb lists only in-frame clones, some missing. Among some 96,000 clones listed, roughly 80% were seen once. The sample comes from a study of cytomegalovirus exposure and HLA in healthy donors. Background on the study: From some 190 million T cells, an earlier analysis saw 110 million or so unique TCR beta sequences.

V was clipped by 2 bases and J by 3 bases; unmatched bases: 11. The CDR3 sequence is 18 residues long. CDR1 and CDR2 from the germline V gene are SGHTA and FQGTGA. Regarding the study as a whole: One variant, a missense change in DCLRE1C, was linked in a later analysis to TCR beta V- and J-gene trimming. A later look showed TCR association rates differing by HLA locus, highest for DRB1 and lowest for HLA-C. Most TCR beta V segments were productive about 87% or about 30% of the time in an earlier analysis.

The sequenced material came from PBMCs. This chain uses TRBV7-3 with TRBJ2-3; TRBD2 agrees at 10 bases. This clonotype was obtained from a female donor in good health and CMV-seronegative. In DNA, the CDR3 is TGTGCCAGCAGCTTATCTGGTTTAGCGGGAGGTGGGACAGATACGCAGTATTTT. Protein product: CASSLSGLAGGGTDTQYF.